These 20 T cell receptor beta chains share one sample of origin, sequenced in a study of T-cell reconstitution after alpha-beta-depleted transplantation in children. Unique molecular identifiers were used to barcode this TCRbeta library. In TCRdb, the PCR reads were re-called with MiXCR into one record per CDR3 protein. The table lists roughly 300,000 distinct CDR3 sequences, about 9.4% of them singletons, with around 2.5% in the top ten. The sample consisted of PBMCs from the stem cell graft donor, taken from the stem cell graft. The receptors were gathered from a human donor who donated a stem cell graft to a child with acute lymphoblastic leukemia.

This clonotype was observed a handful of times. The V and J genes are TRBV28 and TRBJ2-7, with 12 nucleotides matching TRBD2. The V and J ends lost 1 base and 4 bases, in that order; junction bases with no gene match: 11. There are 18 residues in the CDR3. Germline CDR1 MDHEN, CDR2 SYDVKM. The DNA for the CDR3 is TGTGCCAGCAGTTTATCCTATAGACTAGCGGGAGACTGGTACGAGCAGTACTTC. Protein: CASSLSYRLAGDWYEQYF.

At least ten counts were recorded for this clonotype. CDR3 sequence: CASSNPGTSGETQYF. The CDR3 coding sequence is TGTGCCAGCAGTAACCCCGGGACTAGCGGGGAGACCCAGTACTTC. The chain is built from TRBV6-2 or TRBV6-3 and TRBJ2-5; 12 bases align to TRBD2. The CDR3 extends over 15 amino acids. Germline trimming cut 5 bases from V and 5 bases from J; bases unmatched to any gene: 6. CDR1 is MNHEY, CDR2 SVGEGT, per germline.

This clonotype was picked up a small number of times. The chain carries TRBV2 and TRBJ2-2, with TRBD1 matching 7 bases. CDR3 length: 12 residues. With 6 bases clipped from V and 7 bases from J, the junction kept 2 bases outside the gene matches. Germline CDR1 reads SNHLY; CDR2 reads FYNNEI. As DNA, the CDR3 is TGTGCCAGCAGACAGGGGCACGGGGAGCTGTTTTTT. It translates to CASRQGHGELFF.

This clonotype was seen ten or more times. This chain links TRBV29-1 with TRBJ2-1; perhaps TRBD1 as D (5 bases). The CDR3 loop spans 14 amino acids. Germline values: CDR1 SQVTM, CDR2 ANQGSEA. Trimming left V 7 bases short and J 8 bases short, with 21 bases between. CDR3 in amino acids: CSGKKASQGDEQFF. CDR3 coding DNA: TGCAGCGGCAAAAAGGCATCCCAGGGCGATGAGCAGTTCTTC.

The J gene is TRBJ1-5, the V gene TRBV15; D possibly corresponds to TRBD1 (6 bases). The V gene lost 5 bases and the J gene lost 2 bases, with 16 bases spanning the gap. CDR1 is LNHNV, CDR2 YYDKDF, per germline (reference sequence). This CDR3 is 16 amino acids long. The CDR3 sequence is CATSSSRGGRNQPQHF. CDR3 nucleotides: TGTGCCACCAGCTCGTCCCGCGGGGGCCGCAATCAGCCCCAGCATTTT.

This clonotype was seen only a few times. This chain connects TRBV12-3 or TRBV12-4 to TRBJ2-1, with 8 bases fitting TRBD1. V trimming: 2 bases; J trimming: 5 bases; junction bases outside the gene matches: 5. The CDR3 is made up of 15 amino acids. This chain's CDR3 is CASSLTKQGDNEQFF. CDR3 DNA sequence: TGTGCCAGCAGTTTAACGAAACAGGGGGACAATGAGCAGTTCTTC.

This clonotype has a handful of counts. The J gene is TRBJ2-3, the V gene TRBV7-2; D is perhaps TRBD1 (6 bases). V was trimmed by 4 bases and J by 1 base, leaving 12 bases between them. Germline assignment: CDR1 SGHTA and CDR2 FQGNSA. The CDR3 extends over 15 amino acids. The CDR3 DNA is TGTGCCAGCAGCTATAACAGGGTCCGCACAGATACGCAGTATTTT. This codes for CASSYNRVRTDTQYF.

V gene TRBV30 combines with J gene TRBJ1-1, with no clear D. Per the germline V gene, CDR1 is GTSNPN and CDR2 is SVGIG (reference sequence). V lost 2 bases, J lost 6 bases, and 19 bases lay in between. The CDR3 loop spans 15 amino acids. The CDR3 loop is CAWSLAKRGRPEAFF. The CDR3 DNA is TGTGCCTGGAGTCTAGCCAAGAGAGGGAGGCCTGAAGCTTTCTTT.

Only a few counts were recorded for this clonotype. The chain carries TRBV7-2 and TRBJ2-3; D may be TRBD1 or TRBD2 (5 bases each). The V gene's germline CDR1 is SGHTA and CDR2 FQGNSA. This CDR3 has 13 residues. The V end was cut by 5 bases, the J end by 6 bases, with 12 bases between. The CDR3 loop reads CASSRDVSDTQYF. For the CDR3, the DNA is TGTGCCAGCAGCCGGGACGTGTCGGATACGCAGTATTTT.

The sample holds a few counts of this clonotype. This chain links TRBV7-2 with TRBJ1-6, with D perhaps matching TRBD1 (5 bases). The CDR3 is 15 amino acids. Trimming cost V 1 base and J 7 bases, with 11 bases left between them. The germline gives CDR1 SGHTA, CDR2 FQGNSA. The CDR3 loop is CASSLVFRANSPLHF. The CDR3, as DNA: TGTGCCAGCAGCTTAGTCTTCAGGGCAAATTCACCCCTCCACTTT. Looking up the rest from reference TRBV7-2 and TRBJ1-6 gives the full variable domain: GAGVSQSPSNKVTEKGKDVELRCDPISGHTALYWYRQSLGQGLEFLIYFQGNSAPDKSGLPSDRFSAERTGGSVSTLTIQRTQQEDSAVYLCASSLVFRANSPLHFGNGTRLTVT.

This clonotype was recorded a few times. This rearrangement joins TRBV7-6 to TRBJ2-7; tentatively, D is TRBD1 or TRBD2 (5 bases each). Trimming left V 3 bases short and J 4 bases short, with 22 bases between. This CDR3 comprises 17 residues. The germline gives CDR1 SGHVS, CDR2 FNYEAQ. In DNA form, the CDR3 reads TGTGCCAGCAGCTTCTCCCCCCCAACGGGGCCCAAGTACGAGCAGTACTTC. Translation gives CASSFSPPTGPKYEQYF.

This clonotype has at least ten counts. The chain is built from TRBV9 and TRBJ1-1; D is possibly TRBD1 (5 bases). Germline values: CDR1 SGDLS, CDR2 YYNGEE. The CDR3 loop spans 13 amino acids. V was shortened by 0 bases and J by 8 bases, with 11 bases between the two germline ends. This chain's CDR3 is CASSVVVEGEAFF. The CDR3 DNA reads as TGTGCCAGCAGCGTAGTAGTTGAGGGGGAAGCTTTCTTT.

This clonotype was counted ten times or more. One end of the junction fails to match germline, which may point to a read error. The chain links TRBV3-1 to TRBJ2-1, with 11 bases matching TRBD2. This CDR3 contains 16 residues. Germline V gene data show CDR1 as LGHDT and CDR2 as YNNKEL (reference sequence). CDR3 loop: CASSQELAGGYNEQFF. CDR3 DNA: TGCGCCAGCAGCCAGGAGTTAGCGGGAGGGTACAATGAGCAGTTCTTC.

This clonotype occurred a few times. The genes are TRBV5-1 and TRBJ2-3, with 11 nucleotides matching TRBD2. Germline lookup yields CDR1 SGHRS and CDR2 YFSETQ. The CDR3 is made up of 17 amino acids. V lost 4 bases and J lost 4; bases outside the gene matches: 11. CDR3 in amino acids: CASSLRLLAGDSDTQYF. The CDR3 coding sequence is TGCGCCAGCAGCCTGCGCTTACTAGCGGGAGATTCAGATACGCAGTATTTT.

This clonotype occurred a few times. CDR3: CASSLVWEETQYF. Here the CDR3 DNA reads TGTGCCAGCAGCTTGGTCTGGGAAGAGACCCAGTACTTC. V is TRBV5-5 and J is TRBJ2-5; D call uncertain. V was shortened by 0 bases and J by 3 bases, with 6 bases between the two germline ends. From germline, CDR1 is SGHKS and CDR2 YYEKEE (reference sequence). The CDR3 runs 13 residues.

This clonotype came up many times. V and J are TRBV4-1 and TRBJ2-7; the match to TRBD2 covers 11 bases. Germline V lookup: CDR1 MGHRA, CDR2 YSYEKL. The J segment lost 4 bases and the V segment lost 4 bases, leaving 6 bases of the junction unmatched. The CDR3 spans 15 residues. CDR3 in amino acids: CASSRTSGSGYEQYF. CDR3 bases: TGCGCCAGCAGCCGTACTAGCGGGAGTGGGTACGAGCAGTACTTC.

This clonotype was seen at least ten times. This sequence joins TRBV10-3 and TRBJ2-7, with D perhaps matching TRBD1 or TRBD2 (5 bases each). V was clipped by 4 bases and J by 1 base, with 8 bases between them. This CDR3 comprises 13 residues. In germline, CDR1 is ENHRY, CDR2 SYGVKD. The CDR3 here is CAISGDGSYEQYF. The CDR3, as DNA: TGTGCCATCAGTGGGGACGGTTCCTACGAGCAGTACTTC.

The gene calls are TRBV24-1 and TRBJ2-7, with 10 positions matching TRBD1. From germline, CDR1 is KGHDR and CDR2 SFDVKD. CDR3 length equals 16 residues. V trimming: 2 bases; J trimming: 2 bases; junction bases outside the gene matches: 5. CDR3 sequence reads: CATSDSPGQGTYEQYF. CDR3 coding DNA: TGTGCCACCAGTGATTCCCCGGGACAGGGGACCTACGAGCAGTACTTC.

In the case of this clonotype: The junction shows a germline mismatch at one end, possibly a read error. The chain links TRBV5-4 to TRBJ2-1; the match to TRBD1 covers 9 bases. Looked up from germline, CDR1 is SGHNT and CDR2 is YYREEE (reference sequence). The CDR3 is 16 residues long. The CDR3 here is CASSLTGGVKSNDQFF. Here the CDR3 DNA reads TGTGCCAGCAGCTTGACAGGGGGCGTTAAAAGCAATGACCAGTTCTTC.

This chain uses TRBV29-1 with TRBJ2-1; D ambiguous. The V gene's germline CDR1 is SQVTM and CDR2 ANQGSEA. Trimming pared 4 bases from V and 9 bases from J, leaving 22 bases between. CDR3 size: 15 residues. For the CDR3, the DNA is TGCAGCGTTGTACTCGGCTCCCCTGACCAAGGTGAGCAGTTCTTC. It encodes CSVVLGSPDQGEQFF.